The rows below give T cell receptor beta chains drawn from one sample of a study of T cells in Graves' hyperthyroidism and ophthalmopathy. TCRdb re-derived calls from the multiplex PCR reads in MiXCR, one entry per CDR3 protein. The profile shows around 290,000 distinct CDR3 sequences, roughly 13% of them singletons. Input material: blood. These receptors were collected from a woman younger than 45 with Graves' hyperthyroidism that later progressed to Graves' ophthalmopathy. The CDR3 runs from the conserved cysteine through the conserved F or W.

j_gene | len | v_gene | CDR3aa
TRBJ1-2 | 14 | TRBV19 | CASSIVGDKYGYTF
TRBJ2-1 | 17 | TRBV24-1 | CATSDPNRDRGVNEQFF
TRBJ1-1 | 15 | TRBV6-2/TRBV6-3 | CASSPGGQGGTEAFF
TRBJ2-5 | 15 | TRBV7-9 | CASSLTGLSQETQYF
TRBJ2-6 | 18 | TRBV11-2 | CASSLDRVGHSGANVLTF
TRBJ2-3 | 14 | TRBV12-3/TRBV12-4 | CASSRGQRPDTQYF
TRBJ2-7 | 12 | TRBV29-1 | CSVEEGYDEQYF
TRBJ2-5 | 15 | TRBV6-2/TRBV6-3 | CASSSPTSGEETQYF
TRBJ1-1 | 13 | TRBV28 | CASSDNMNTEAFF
TRBJ2-7 | 15 | TRBV27 | CASSLKTDTSYEQYF
TRBJ1-4 | 15 | TRBV6-1 | CASSSFMGRGEKLFF
TRBJ2-3 | 12 | TRBV5-1 | CASSPWQDTQYF
TRBJ1-5 | 13 | TRBV7-7 | CASSSGYNQPQHF
TRBJ2-1 | 19 | TRBV7-2 | CASSLPRGTRDATYNEQFF
TRBJ2-2 | 12 | TRBV19 | CASSKVTGELFF
TRBJ2-2 | 14 | TRBV4-1 | CASSHSTVTGELFF
TRBJ2-1 | 14 | TRBV6-1 | CASSSGIVSNEQFF
TRBJ2-7 | 15 | TRBV9 | CTSSVGWTGDYEQYF
TRBJ2-7 | 14 | TRBV7-9 | CASSPTGPGYEQYF
TRBJ2-7 | 13 | TRBV19 | CASSTTGGHEQYF
TRBJ2-2 | 16 | TRBV7-8 | CASSSHRGVDTGELFF
TRBJ2-1 | 12 | TRBV6-1 | CATLDRGYEQFF
TRBJ2-4 | 18 | TRBV19 | CASRETSGRELGKNIQYF
TRBJ1-2 | 17 | TRBV7-8 | CASSLDKRTGSNYGYTF
TRBJ1-5 | 15 | TRBV5-6 | CASSGWGRVLQPQHF
TRBJ2-5 | 14 | TRBV6-1 | CASSWTSGLETQYF